The T cell receptor beta chain under discussion was sequenced for a study of T cells in localized non-small cell lung cancer. Points from the study as a whole: Those with higher blood T cell density had longer overall survival. A median of about 52 clones ranked among the top 100 in tumor appeared in adjacent lung.

Germline assignment: CDR1 SGHNT and CDR2 YENEEA. V shed 1 base and J shed 0 bases, with 9 bases lying between them. The CDR3 has 15 residues. The repertoire was sequenced with immunoSEQ multiplex PCR; TCRdb's copy has only in-frame clones and lacks some. The table has several thousand clones, around 42% seen once. This clone was counted a few times. The antigen is not known. The chain couples TRBV11-3 to TRBJ1-1; D is uncertain. The clonotype was recovered from a man aged 35-75 years with stage III lung adenocarcinoma. The specimen was lung tumor tissue, collected before any cancer treatment. The CDR3 nucleotides are TGTGCCAGCAGCTTAGGCCGGACGGTGAACACTGAAGCTTTCTTT. Translating it yields CASSLGRTVNTEAFF.